This TCR beta chain was documented in a study of cytomegalovirus exposure and HLA in healthy donors. J gave up 4 bases and V 6 bases, and 5 bases lay outside the gene matches. The CDR3 extends over 13 amino acids. Germline assignment: CDR1 SQVTM and CDR2 ANQGSEA. The PCR was carried out with 60 Vbeta primers and 13 Jbeta primers. The table came from immunoSEQ multiplex PCR; TCRdb's copy has only in-frame clones and leaves some out. The top ten hold 4.5% to 7.5% of the sample, which has under 200,000 clones, approximately 80% seen once. The sequence was obtained from a woman younger than 45 in good health and CMV-seropositive. The chain links TRBV29-1 to TRBJ2-1; 8 bases are a match to TRBD2. The material sequenced was PBMCs. CDR3: CSVERGRYNEQFF. Here the CDR3 DNA reads TGCAGCGTGGAGCGGGGGAGGTACAATGAGCAGTTCTTC.